This paragraph reports one T cell receptor (beta chain). Its antigen is currently unknown. The CDR3 is 14 residues long. Per germline, CDR1 SQVTM and CDR2 ANQGSEA. Trimming took 4 bases from V and 5 from J; bases not matched to a gene: 11. Sequenced by immunoSEQ multiplex PCR; TCRdb stores in-frame clones only, minus some. This repertoire shows 410,000 or so clones, roughly 90% found once; its top ten account for 10% to 15%. This specimen comes from a study of Ad26.COV2.S vaccination and SARS-CoV-2 variants. About the research overall: Doses of Ad26.COV2.S were injected into muscle once or twice, 56 days apart.

Points from the study as a whole: The placebo group had lower spike-specific TCR breadth than the vaccine recipients did. Recipients of either vaccine or placebo displayed similar breadth of non-spike TCRs.

Regarding treatment: some 20 received Ad26.COV2.S at low or high dose, single or two shots; a few received placebo; per-sample allocation not given. Material that was analyzed had been drawn on day 63 after the first vaccine or placebo injection. This clonotype was sampled from a person aged 18-60 years who received the Ad26.COV2.S COVID-19 vaccine or a placebo. The input for sequencing was peripheral blood, taken in a trial of Ad26.COV2.S vaccine versus placebo. The chain employs TRBV29-1 and TRBJ2-7; 7 nucleotides agree with TRBD1. The CDR3 loop reads CSVGFLDRVNEQYF. Written as DNA, the CDR3 is TGCAGCGTTGGATTCTTAGACAGGGTCAACGAGCAGTACTTC.